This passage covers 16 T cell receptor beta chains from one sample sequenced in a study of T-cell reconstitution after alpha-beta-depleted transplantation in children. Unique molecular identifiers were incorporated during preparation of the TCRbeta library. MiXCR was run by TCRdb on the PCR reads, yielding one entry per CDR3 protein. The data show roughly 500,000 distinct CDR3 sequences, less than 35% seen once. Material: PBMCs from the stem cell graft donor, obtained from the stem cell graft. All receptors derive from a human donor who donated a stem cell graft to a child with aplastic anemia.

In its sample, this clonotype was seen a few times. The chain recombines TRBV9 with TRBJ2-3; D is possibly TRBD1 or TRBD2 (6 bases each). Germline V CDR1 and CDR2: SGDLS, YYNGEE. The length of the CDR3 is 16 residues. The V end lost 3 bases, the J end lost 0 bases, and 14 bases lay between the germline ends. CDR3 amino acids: CASSASTGTSTDTQYF. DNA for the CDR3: TGTGCCAGCAGCGCATCCACAGGGACTAGCACAGATACGCAGTATTTT.

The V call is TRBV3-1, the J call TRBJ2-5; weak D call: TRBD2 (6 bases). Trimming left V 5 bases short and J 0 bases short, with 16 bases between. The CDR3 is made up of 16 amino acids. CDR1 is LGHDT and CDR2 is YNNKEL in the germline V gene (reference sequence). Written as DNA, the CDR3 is TGTGCCAGCAGCTATGGACTAACGGGAAACCAAGAGACCCAGTACTTC. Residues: CASSYGLTGNQETQYF.

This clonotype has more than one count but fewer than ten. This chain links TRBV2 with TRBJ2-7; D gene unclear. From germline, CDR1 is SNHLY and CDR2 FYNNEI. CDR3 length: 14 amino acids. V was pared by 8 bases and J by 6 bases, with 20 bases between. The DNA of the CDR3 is TGTGCCAGCGCGAAGGTGGTCGGACGGAGCGAGCAGTACTTC. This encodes CASAKVVGRSEQYF.

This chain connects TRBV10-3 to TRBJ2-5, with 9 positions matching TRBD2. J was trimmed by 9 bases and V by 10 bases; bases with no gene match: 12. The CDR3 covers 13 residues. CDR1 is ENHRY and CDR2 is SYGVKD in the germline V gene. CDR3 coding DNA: TGTGCCAGCAACGAAGGACTAGCGTATCCCCAGTACTTC. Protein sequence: CASNEGLAYPQYF.

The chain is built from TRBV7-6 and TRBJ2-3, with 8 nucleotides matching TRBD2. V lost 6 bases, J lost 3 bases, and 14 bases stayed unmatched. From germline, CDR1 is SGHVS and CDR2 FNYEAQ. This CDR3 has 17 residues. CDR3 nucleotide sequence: TGTGCCAGCAGGGGGTTTAAAGGAGCGGGAGAAACAGATACGCAGTATTTT. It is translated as CASRGFKGAGETDTQYF. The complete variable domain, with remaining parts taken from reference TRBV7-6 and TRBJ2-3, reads GAGVSQSPRYKVTKRGQDVALRCDPISGHVSLYWYRQALGQGPEFLTYFNYEAQQDKSGLPNDRFSAERPEGSISTLTIQRTEQRDSAMYRCASRGFKGAGETDTQYFGPGTRLTVL.

This chain's CDR3 is CASSRTEETQYF. In DNA, the CDR3 is TGCGCCAGCAGCCGAACCGAAGAGACCCAGTACTTC. The V and J genes are TRBV5-1 and TRBJ2-5; no clear D. V was trimmed by 4 bases and J by 3 bases, leaving 7 bases between them. In germline, CDR1 is SGHRS, CDR2 YFSETQ. The CDR3 has 12 residues.

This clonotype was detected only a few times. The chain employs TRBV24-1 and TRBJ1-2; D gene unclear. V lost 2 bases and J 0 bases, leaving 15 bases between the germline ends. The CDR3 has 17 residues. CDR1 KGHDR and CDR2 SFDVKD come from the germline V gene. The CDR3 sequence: CATSDSLNGPANYGYTF. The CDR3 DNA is TGTGCCACCAGTGATTCCCTAAATGGACCAGCTAACTATGGCTACACCTTC.

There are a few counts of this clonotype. The CDR3: CASFNRGSGTGELFF. Here the CDR3 DNA reads TGTGCCAGCTTCAACAGGGGGTCAGGCACCGGGGAGCTGTTTTTT. The gene calls are TRBV18 and TRBJ2-2, with 8 positions matching TRBD1. The CDR3 sequence is 15 residues long. Germline CDR1 is KGHSH and CDR2 is LQKENI. The ends lost 7 bases at V and 4 bases at J; junction bases unmatched: 8.

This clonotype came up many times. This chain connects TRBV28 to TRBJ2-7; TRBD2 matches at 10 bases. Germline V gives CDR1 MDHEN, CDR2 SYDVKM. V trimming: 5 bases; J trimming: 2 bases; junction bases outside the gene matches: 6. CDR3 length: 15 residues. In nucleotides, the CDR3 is TGTGCCAGCAGTCCTACCGGGACTAGCGCCTACGAGCAGTACGTC. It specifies CASSPTGTSAYEQYV.

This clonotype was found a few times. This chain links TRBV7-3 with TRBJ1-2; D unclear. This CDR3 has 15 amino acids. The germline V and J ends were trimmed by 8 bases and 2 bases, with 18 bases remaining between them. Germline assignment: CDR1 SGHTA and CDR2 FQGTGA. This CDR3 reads CASLPPGAENYGYTF. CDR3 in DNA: TGTGCCAGCCTTCCGCCCGGCGCCGAAAACTATGGCTACACCTTC.

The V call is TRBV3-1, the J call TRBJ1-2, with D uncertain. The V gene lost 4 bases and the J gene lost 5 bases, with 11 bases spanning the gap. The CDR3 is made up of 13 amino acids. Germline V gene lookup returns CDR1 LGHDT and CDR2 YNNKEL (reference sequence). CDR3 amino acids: CASSRTAWYGYTF. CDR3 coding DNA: TGTGCCAGCAGCCGAACGGCGTGGTATGGCTACACCTTC.

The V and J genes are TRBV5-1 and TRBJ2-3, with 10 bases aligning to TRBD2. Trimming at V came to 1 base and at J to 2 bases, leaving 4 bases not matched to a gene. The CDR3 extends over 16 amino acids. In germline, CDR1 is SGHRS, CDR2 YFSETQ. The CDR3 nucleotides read TGCGCCAGCAGCTTGATAGCGGGAGGCGCCACAGATACGCAGTATTTT. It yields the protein CASSLIAGGATDTQYF.

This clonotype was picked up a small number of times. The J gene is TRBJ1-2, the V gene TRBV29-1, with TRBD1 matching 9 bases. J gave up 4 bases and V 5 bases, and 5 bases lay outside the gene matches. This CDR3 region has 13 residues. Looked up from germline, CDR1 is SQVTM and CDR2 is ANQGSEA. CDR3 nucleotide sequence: TGCAGCGTTTACAGGGGGCGCCCCTATGGCTACACCTTC. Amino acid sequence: CSVYRGRPYGYTF.

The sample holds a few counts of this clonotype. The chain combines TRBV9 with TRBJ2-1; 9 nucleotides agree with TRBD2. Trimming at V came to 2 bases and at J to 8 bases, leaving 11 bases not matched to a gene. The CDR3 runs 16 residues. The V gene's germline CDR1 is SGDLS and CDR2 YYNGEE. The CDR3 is CASSVGGTSSRHEQFF. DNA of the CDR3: TGTGCCAGCAGCGTGGGAGGGACTAGCTCACGTCATGAGCAGTTCTTC. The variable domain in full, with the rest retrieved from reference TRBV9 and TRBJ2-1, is DSGVTQTPKHLITATGQRVTLRCSPRSGDLSVYWYQQSLDQGLQFLIQYYNGEERAKGNILERFSAQQFPDLHSELNLSSLELGDSALYFCASSVGGTSSRHEQFFGPGTRLTVL.

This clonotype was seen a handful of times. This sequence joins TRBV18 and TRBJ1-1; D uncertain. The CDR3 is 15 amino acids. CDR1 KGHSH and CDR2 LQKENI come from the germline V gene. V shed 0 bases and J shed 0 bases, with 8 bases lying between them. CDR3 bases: TGTGCCAGCTCACCACCGGTCAGGATGAACACTGAAGCTTTCTTT. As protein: CASSPPVRMNTEAFF.

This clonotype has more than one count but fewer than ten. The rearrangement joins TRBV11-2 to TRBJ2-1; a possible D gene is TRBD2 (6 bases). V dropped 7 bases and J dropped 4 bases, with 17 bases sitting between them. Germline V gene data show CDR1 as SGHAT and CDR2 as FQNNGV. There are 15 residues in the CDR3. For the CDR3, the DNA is TGTGCCAGCACCGAGGTGGCGGGACGGTACAATGAGCAGTTCTTC. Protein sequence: CASTEVAGRYNEQFF.